The sequence of this T cell receptor beta chain was determined in a study of OX40 agonist ivuxolimab in advanced cancers. Turning to the study itself: The patients received ivuxolimab by intravenous route every 2 weeks at 0.01 to 10 mg/kg. Enrollees could have had prior anti-PD-1, anti-PD-L1 or anti-CTLA-4 therapy, which approximately 40% had received.

Patients with autoimmune history or systemic immunosuppression were excluded. Per germline, CDR1 MNHEY and CDR2 SVGAGI. The ends were cut back, 5 bases at V and 4 bases at J, with 15 bases in the middle. This CDR3 has 14 residues. Libraries were prepared by immunoSEQ multiplex PCR; TCRdb keeps only in-frame clonotypes and omits some of them. In the table there are about 15,000 clones, about 60% of which are singletons. The chain joins TRBV6-5 to TRBJ2-7; D is possibly TRBD1 (5 bases). This clonotype originated in an adult with an advanced solid tumor such as melanoma, head and neck, liver or kidney cancer. The sample here was CD4+ or CD8+ T cells sorted from blood, taken in a trial of the OX40 agonist ivuxolimab. The CDR3 coding sequence is TGTGCCAGCAGTGTTTTAGGGAAGGGGTACGAGCAGTACTTC. Its protein product is CASSVLGKGYEQYF.